A selection of T cell receptor beta chains follows, all from one sample in a study of response to subunit inactivated influenza vaccine. TCRdb fed the RT-PCR reads into MiXCR, producing one record per CDR3 protein. The repertoire holds fewer than 600,000 distinct CDR3 sequences, less than 7.5% seen once, with less than 15% in the top ten. The material sequenced was PBMCs from blood, taken around 25 months after vaccination. The receptors were sampled from a man between 50 and 75 years old who received an inactivated influenza vaccine. The conserved cysteine and the conserved F or W are not part of the CDR3 here. Fields, in order: clone size, V gene, CDR3 protein. Only some rows state a clone size, as once, few, many or a class for expanded clones.

abundance: -; v_gene: TRBV28; CDR3aa: ASSFPKSTGADTQY
abundance: -; v_gene: TRBV7-2; CDR3aa: ASSPGLAGGPETQY
abundance: -; v_gene: TRBV19; CDR3aa: ASTTRDSRVDTQY
abundance: many; v_gene: TRBV20-1; CDR3aa: SASLTDTQY
abundance: few; v_gene: TRBV4-3; CDR3aa: ASSQDLERATYNEQF
abundance: many; v_gene: TRBV6-2/TRBV6-3; CDR3aa: ASSYFPGGDGVSEQY
abundance: many; v_gene: TRBV25-1; CDR3aa: ASTSGGASYNEQF
abundance: few; v_gene: TRBV25-1; CDR3aa: ASSVQNNSPLH
abundance: -; v_gene: TRBV4-1; CDR3aa: ASSPGKAGPTGELF
abundance: -; v_gene: TRBV10-3; CDR3aa: AIMGGPQETQY
abundance: -; v_gene: TRBV9; CDR3aa: ASSTGGTGYNEQF
abundance: many; v_gene: TRBV20-1; CDR3aa: SARDFSPLETQY
abundance: many; v_gene: TRBV5-1; CDR3aa: ASSFGTSGNQETQY
abundance: -; v_gene: TRBV4-3; CDR3aa: ASSQTDSTYNEQF
abundance: -; v_gene: TRBV20-1; CDR3aa: SAIPRASYNTDTQY
abundance: -; v_gene: TRBV25-1; CDR3aa: ASRPGGAGREGYT
abundance: few; v_gene: TRBV7-8; CDR3aa: ASSLLASRHNEQF
abundance: many; v_gene: TRBV2; CDR3aa: ASSVAYNEQF
abundance: many; v_gene: TRBV10-3; CDR3aa: AISESWTQGTDTQY
abundance: few; v_gene: TRBV29-1; CDR3aa: SVETSYNEQF
abundance: -; v_gene: TRBV7-2; CDR3aa: ASSFGGSQETQY
abundance: many; v_gene: TRBV19; CDR3aa: ASRDSGSYEQY
abundance: -; v_gene: TRBV20-1; CDR3aa: SATSSTDTQY
abundance: -; v_gene: TRBV20-1; CDR3aa: SADLPLGSSSGSPYEQF
abundance: many; v_gene: TRBV5-1; CDR3aa: ASSSSWETQY
abundance: medium-sized; v_gene: TRBV12-3/TRBV12-4; CDR3aa: ASQGGNTGELF